Below, 8 T cell receptor beta chains from the same sample are listed, as sequenced in a study of shared clonotypes between healthy human individuals. Profiling relied on immunoSEQ multiplex PCR, and the TCRdb table lists in-frame clones only, not all of them. This table holds around 1.1 million clones, 70% to 85% found once. The sequencing sample was made of memory CD4+ T cells from PBMCs. Subset described: CD45RA-negative fraction. The source of these receptors is a man aged 18-30 years in good health. Some clones in this sample may be carry-over from other donors' samples.

The chain employs TRBV13 and TRBJ1-4, with D tentatively TRBD1 (6 bases). CDR1 PRHDT and CDR2 FYEKMQ come from the germline V gene (reference sequence). There are 16 residues in the CDR3. V gave up 5 bases and J gave up 11 bases, with 24 bases separating them. CDR3 in amino acids: CASSRGGRQASGKLFF. CDR3 nucleotides: TGTGCCAGCAGCAGAGGGGGTCGACAGGCCTCGGGGAAACTGTTTTTT.

The rearrangement uses TRBV5-1 and TRBJ1-1; unclear D gene. The CDR3 is 14 residues long. With 4 bases removed from V and 1 base from J, the gap between germline ends came to 11 bases. The germline gives CDR1 SGHRS, CDR2 YFSETQ. The CDR3 bases are TGCGCCAGCAGCCACGGCGCCCCGAACACTGAAGCTTTCTTT. It translates to CASSHGAPNTEAFF. The variable domain in full, completed from reference TRBV5-1 and TRBJ1-1, reads KAGVTQTPRYLIKTRGQQVTLSCSPISGHRSVSWYQQTPGQGLQFLFEYFSETQRNKGNFPGRFSGRQFSNSRSEMNVSTLELGDSALYLCASSHGAPNTEAFFGQGTRLTVV.

This chain connects TRBV11-2 to TRBJ1-1, with TRBD1 matching over 9 bases. V was clipped by 5 bases and J by 10 bases; unmatched bases: 8. CDR1 and CDR2 (germline): SGHAT, FQNNGV. The CDR3 is made up of 13 amino acids. CDR3 nucleotides: TGTGCCAGCAGCACCGGTCGACAGGGGGGAGCTTTCTTT. It specifies CASSTGRQGGAFF.

As for this clone: Other DNA sequences in the sample encode the same CDR3. This rearrangement joins TRBV29-1 to TRBJ2-7, with D hard to call. The germline V gene encodes CDR1 SQVTM and CDR2 ANQGSEA. The CDR3 contains 12 residues. Trimming left V 4 bases short and J 2 bases short, with 9 bases between. CDR3 DNA: TGCAGCGTTGTGTCCCGGACCTACGAGCAGTACTTC. This translates into CSVVSRTYEQYF.

The rearrangement joins TRBV11-2 to TRBJ2-7; a possible D gene is TRBD2 (6 bases). The length of the CDR3 is 16 residues. The ends were cut back, 5 bases at V and 2 bases at J, with 19 bases in the middle. Germline CDR1 SGHAT, CDR2 FQNNGV. This CDR3 reads CASSPVKGGEAYEQYF. The CDR3 nucleotides read TGTGCCAGCAGCCCCGTTAAGGGAGGAGAGGCCTACGAGCAGTACTTC.

As for this clone: In the same sample, other DNA sequences code for this CDR3. The chain combines TRBV28 with TRBJ2-7, with 11 nucleotides matching TRBD2. With 4 bases clipped from V and 0 bases from J, the junction kept 2 bases outside the gene matches. Germline lookup yields CDR1 MDHEN and CDR2 SYDVKM. The CDR3 is 15 residues long. In nucleotides, the CDR3 is TGTGCCAGCAGTTCCCTAGCGGGAGGCTCCTACGAGCAGTACTTC. Protein: CASSSLAGGSYEQYF.

This clone came up a few times. It is unclear where the CDR3 begins or ends on the DNA, so no DNA is shown, and the CDR3 is as TCRdb lists it. The V call is TRBV14, the J call TRBJ1-1; the D call in the table, TRBD1, was not verified against the DNA. CDR1 and CDR2 from the germline V gene are SGHDN and FVKESK. The CDR3 totals 13 residues, both ends included. The CDR3 loop reads CASSQVGTGATFF.

CDR3 DNA: TGCGCCAGCTCGTTCACAGTCCAAGAGACCCAGTACTTC. This translates into CASSFTVQETQYF. This chain uses TRBV5-1 with TRBJ2-5; D is unclear. This CDR3 has 13 residues. Germline CDR1 and CDR2: SGHRS and YFSETQ. V lost 7 bases, J lost 1 base, and 11 bases lay in between.